One and the same sample provided the 10 T cell receptor beta chains below, sequenced in a study of T-cell reconstitution after alpha-beta-depleted transplantation in children. Library preparation (for TCRbeta) was performed with unique molecular identifiers. TCRdb reprocessed the PCR reads via MiXCR and lists one record per CDR3 protein. The sample contains 150,000 to 250,000 distinct CDR3 sequences, more than 14% of which appear only once. Sequencing was performed on PBMCs from the stem cell graft donor, taken from the stem cell graft. The receptor source for this set is a human donor who donated a stem cell graft to a child with acute lymphoblastic leukemia.

Note on this clonotype: A single base separates this from a much larger clone, so it may be a read error. Since the CDR3 does not end with the conserved phenylalanine or tryptophan, this likely comes from a read error. The chain carries TRBV6-5 and TRBJ2-5, with TRBD1 matching 7 bases. Unmatched junction bases numbered 4, after V lost 4 bases and J lost 5 bases. The CDR3 loop spans 13 amino acids. Per the germline V gene, CDR1 is MNHEY and CDR2 is SVGAGI. The CDR3 DNA is TGTGCCAGCAGTTCACAGGGGTTCGAGACCCAGTACTTG. The encoded protein is CASSSQGFETQYL.

V and J are TRBV5-1 and TRBJ2-1; D is ambiguous. Trimming removed 0 bases from V and 6 bases from J, with 10 bases in between. This CDR3 spans 14 amino acids. Looked up from germline, CDR1 is SGHRS and CDR2 is YFSETQ. The CDR3 DNA sequence: TGCGCCAGCAGCTTGGCCGAACTGGGCAATGAGCAGTTCTTC. This codes for CASSLAELGNEQFF.

This chain joins TRBV24-1 and TRBJ1-2; D unclear. CDR3 size: 13 residues. V lost 1 base to trimming and J lost 6 bases, with 8 bases between them. Germline CDR1 and CDR2: KGHDR and SFDVKD. The CDR3 spells CATSDFNFNGYTF. The CDR3 nucleotides are TGTGCCACCAGTGATTTCAACTTTAATGGCTACACCTTC.

This clonotype came up many times. This chain uses TRBV7-8 with TRBJ2-7; 15 positions agree with TRBD2. V was clipped by 3 bases and J by 2 bases; unmatched bases: 5. This CDR3 comprises 17 residues. Germline-derived CDR1 and CDR2 are SGHVS and FQNEAQ. CDR3 bases: TGTGCCAGCAGCTTTGGACTAGCGGGAGGGAGGGCCTACGAGCAGTACTTC. As protein: CASSFGLAGGRAYEQYF.

The chain links TRBV11-3 to TRBJ2-1; possibly TRBD1 for D (5 bases). Germline lookup yields CDR1 SGHNT and CDR2 YENEEA. CDR3 length equals 15 residues. V lost 4 bases and J 1 base, leaving 11 bases between the germline ends. The CDR3 spells CASSSRQLSYNEQFF. The CDR3 nucleotides are TGTGCCAGCAGCTCTCGACAGCTATCCTACAATGAGCAGTTCTTC.

The chain joins TRBV7-8 to TRBJ2-2; TRBD1 agrees at 7 bases. Per germline, CDR1 SGHVS and CDR2 FQNEAQ. The CDR3 has 15 residues. J was trimmed by 3 bases and V by 4 bases; bases with no gene match: 5. The DNA for the CDR3 is TGTGCCAGCAGCTCGGGACAGAGTGACACCGGGGAGCTGTTTTTT. It encodes CASSSGQSDTGELFF. Together with reference TRBV7-8 and TRBJ2-2, the CDR3 gives the full variable domain: GAGVSQSPRYKVAKRGQDVALRCDPISGHVSLFWYQQALGQGPEFLTYFQNEAQLDKSGLPSDRFFAERPEGSVSTLKIQRTQQEDSAVYLCASSSGQSDTGELFFGEGSRLTVL.

This clonotype was counted at least ten times. This chain links TRBV5-1 with TRBJ2-3; 8 positions agree with TRBD1. This CDR3 spans 16 amino acids. J gave up 3 bases and V 1 base, and 7 bases lay outside the gene matches. Germline lookup yields CDR1 SGHRS and CDR2 YFSETQ. This CDR3 reads CASSLSPDRDTDTQYF. The CDR3 nucleotides are TGCGCCAGCAGCTTGTCCCCGGACAGGGATACAGATACGCAGTATTTT.

The J gene is TRBJ2-5, the V gene TRBV7-9; 8 nucleotides line up with TRBD1. V dropped 3 bases and J dropped 5; count of bases not matched to a gene: 8. Germline lookup yields CDR1 SEHNR and CDR2 FQNEAQ (reference sequence). CDR3 size: 15 residues. CDR3 region: CASSFGGQGPETQYF. DNA for the CDR3: TGTGCCAGCAGCTTTGGTGGACAGGGTCCCGAGACCCAGTACTTC. The full variable domain, completed using reference TRBV7-9 and TRBJ2-5, is DTGVSQNPRHKITKRGQNVTFRCDPISEHNRLYWYRQTLGQGPEFLTYFQNEAQLEKSRLLSDRFSAERPKGSFSTLEIQRTEQGDSAMYLCASSFGGQGPETQYFGPGTRLLVL.

The sample holds many counts of this clonotype. The chain recombines TRBV5-1 with TRBJ1-1; D unclear. The germline V and J ends were trimmed by 1 base and 4 bases, with 11 bases remaining between them. CDR3 length: 14 amino acids. From germline, CDR1 is SGHRS and CDR2 YFSETQ. The CDR3 bases are TGCGCCAGCAGCTTGAACGGAGCCCTCACTGAAGCTTTCTTT. Amino acids: CASSLNGALTEAFF.

The chain links TRBV7-9 to TRBJ2-1, with 8 bases identical to TRBD2. V gave up 8 bases and J gave up 7 bases; unmatched junction bases: 16. CDR3 length: 16 amino acids. Germline V gene lookup returns CDR1 SEHNR and CDR2 FQNEAQ (reference sequence). DNA for the CDR3: TGTGCCAGCGGTGGGACTAGGCCCCTCGATGGAAATGAGCAGTTCTTC. It specifies CASGGTRPLDGNEQFF.